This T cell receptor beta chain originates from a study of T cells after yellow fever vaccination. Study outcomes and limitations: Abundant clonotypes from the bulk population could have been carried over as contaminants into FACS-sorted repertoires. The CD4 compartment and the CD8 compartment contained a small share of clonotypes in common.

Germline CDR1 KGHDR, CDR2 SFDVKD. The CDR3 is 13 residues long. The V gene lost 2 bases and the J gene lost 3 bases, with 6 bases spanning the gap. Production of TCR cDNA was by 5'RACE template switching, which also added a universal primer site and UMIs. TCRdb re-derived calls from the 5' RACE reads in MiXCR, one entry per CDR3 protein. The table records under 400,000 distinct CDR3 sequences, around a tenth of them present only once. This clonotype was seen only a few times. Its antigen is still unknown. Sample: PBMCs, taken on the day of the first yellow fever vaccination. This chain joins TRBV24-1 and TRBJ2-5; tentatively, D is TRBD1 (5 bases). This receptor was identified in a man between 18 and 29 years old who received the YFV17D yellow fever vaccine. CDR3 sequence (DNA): TGTGCCACCAGTGATTGGGGCGAAGAGACCCAGTACTTC. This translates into CATSDWGEETQYF.